These 31 T cell receptor beta chains share one sample of origin, sequenced in a study of blood T cell repertoires in COVID-19. Clones were read by immunoSEQ multiplex PCR, and TCRdb kept only the in-frame ones, dropping some. This sample has approximately 250,000 clones, with 70% to 90% found just once. Sequenced input: peripheral blood. Receptor source: a man aged 18 to 30 with active or convalescent COVID-19.

The chain has TRBV18 and TRBJ2-7, with 10 bases identical to TRBD1. CDR3 size: 16 residues. The V and J ends lost 0 bases and 3 bases, in that order; junction bases with no gene match: 5. Germline V gene sequence: CDR1 KGHSH, CDR2 LQKENI. CDR3 amino acids: CASSPPRQGAGYEQYF. The CDR3 bases are TGTGCCAGCTCACCACCCCGACAGGGGGCGGGCTACGAGCAGTACTTC.

The genes are TRBV4-3 and TRBJ2-2, with TRBD2 identical over 9 bases. The V gene's germline CDR1 is LGHNA and CDR2 YSLEER. The CDR3 extends over 19 amino acids. The V gene end was trimmed by 0 bases and the J gene end by 7 bases; junction bases not matched to a gene: 15. This chain's CDR3 is CASSQESSIISSGSGELFF. The CDR3 nucleotides read TGCGCCAGCAGCCAAGAGTCCTCAATCATTAGTAGCGGGAGCGGGGAGCTGTTTTTT.

The chain carries TRBV5-1 and TRBJ2-7, with a possible D match to TRBD1 (6 bases). The CDR3 spans 14 residues. Trimming removed 1 base at V and 4 bases at J, with 12 bases between. Germline CDR1 SGHRS, CDR2 YFSETQ. CDR3 residues: CASSLSQGGYEQYF. The CDR3 nucleotides are TGCGCCAGCAGCTTGTCACAGGGCGGATACGAGCAGTACTTC.

The chain joins TRBV11-3 to TRBJ2-7, with TRBD1 matching over 7 bases. Trimming took 7 bases from V and 4 from J; bases not matched to a gene: 1. Germline assignment: CDR1 SGHNT and CDR2 YENEEA. The length of the CDR3 is 11 residues. The CDR3 bases are TGTGCCAGCACAGGGGGATACGAGCAGTACTTC. Translating gives CASTGGYEQYF.

The chain uses TRBV5-4 and TRBJ2-3, with TRBD1 matching over 7 bases. The trim removed 0 bases at V and 4 bases at J, leaving 2 bases unmatched. Looked up from germline, CDR1 is SGHNT and CDR2 is YYREEE (reference sequence). CDR3 length: 14 amino acids. Here the CDR3 reads CASSLGRGSDTQYF. CDR3 sequence (DNA): TGTGCCAGCAGCTTGGGCAGGGGGTCAGATACGCAGTATTTT. Looking up the rest from reference TRBV5-4 and TRBJ2-3 gives the full variable domain: ETGVTQSPTHLIKTRGQQVTLRCSSQSGHNTVSWYQQALGQGPQFIFQYYREEENGRGNFPPRFSGLQFPNYSSELNVNALELDDSALYLCASSLGRGSDTQYFGPGTRLTVL.

This sequence joins TRBV10-3 and TRBJ2-1, with 9 bases fitting TRBD2. CDR1 and CDR2 (germline): ENHRY, SYGVKD. V lost 6 bases, J lost 4 bases, and 10 bases stayed unmatched. CDR3 size: 16 residues. DNA of the CDR3: TGTGCCATCAGAGATTTAGCGGGAGCGCGATACAATGAGCAGTTCTTC. Amino acid sequence: CAIRDLAGARYNEQFF.

The rearrangement links TRBV4-2 to TRBJ2-7; 12 bases match TRBD1. CDR1 is LGHNA, CDR2 YNFKEQ, per germline. V trimming: 6 bases; J trimming: 1 base; junction bases outside the gene matches: 4. This CDR3 spans 15 amino acids. CDR3 sequence reads: CASSKGQGASYEQYF. As DNA, the CDR3 is TGTGCCAGCAGTAAGGGACAGGGGGCATCCTACGAGCAGTACTTC.

The rearrangement uses TRBV7-9 and TRBJ1-2; D remains unclear. Trimming took off 4 bases at V and 5 bases at J, with 23 bases between the two ends. The CDR3 consists of 17 residues. Germline V gives CDR1 SEHNR, CDR2 FQNEAQ (reference sequence). CDR3 in amino acids: CASSSHSNTPGGYGYTF. DNA for the CDR3: TGTGCCAGCAGCTCTCATAGCAACACCCCCGGAGGTTATGGCTACACCTTC.

This sequence joins TRBV6-2 or TRBV6-3 and TRBJ1-4; D gene uncertain. CDR1 is MNHEY, CDR2 SVGEGT, per germline. The CDR3 totals 13 residues. V lost 6 bases and J 8 bases, leaving 13 bases between the germline ends. Here the CDR3 reads CASSFRQAEKLFF. DNA of the CDR3: TGTGCCAGCAGCTTTCGGCAGGCGGAAAAACTGTTTTTT.

V is TRBV11-2 and J is TRBJ2-3, with no clear D. Trimming removed 6 bases from V and 6 bases from J, with 7 bases in between. The CDR3 sequence is 11 residues long. Germline assignment: CDR1 SGHAT and CDR2 FQNNGV. The CDR3 coding sequence is TGTGCCAGCAGACGGTTCGATACGCAGTATTTT. This gives the protein CASRRFDTQYF.

The chain combines TRBV5-6 with TRBJ2-1; no clear D. V lost 1 base to trimming and J lost 7 bases, with 3 bases between them. Germline-derived CDR1 and CDR2 are SGHDT and YYEEEE. The CDR3 covers 11 residues. The CDR3 reads CASSLINEQFF. CDR3 in DNA: TGTGCCAGCAGCTTGATAAATGAGCAGTTCTTC.

The CDR3 coding sequence is TGTGCCACCAGTGATTTCAGGGGTCAGCCCCAGCATTTT. This gives the protein CATSDFRGQPQHF. The chain is built from TRBV24-1 and TRBJ1-5; D might be TRBD1 (6 bases). Per the germline V gene, CDR1 is KGHDR and CDR2 is SFDVKD. CDR3 length: 13 residues. Deletions cut 1 base from V and 6 bases from J, with 6 bases between.

This sequence joins TRBV15 and TRBJ1-2; TRBD1 agrees at 8 bases. V lost 8 bases to trimming and J lost 2 bases; unmatched junction nucleotides: 7. The CDR3 has 14 residues. Per the germline V gene, CDR1 is LNHNV and CDR2 is YYDKDF (reference sequence). The chain's CDR3 is CATAPDRANYGYTF. CDR3 sequence (DNA): TGTGCCACCGCACCGGACAGGGCCAACTATGGCTACACCTTC. Full variable domain (remainder filled in from reference TRBV15 and TRBJ1-2): DAMVIQNPRYQVTQFGKPVTLSCSQTLNHNVMYWYQQKSSQAPKLLFHYYDKDFNNEADTPDNFQSRRPNTSFCFLDIRSPGLGDTAMYLCATAPDRANYGYTFGSGTRLTVV.

The genes are TRBV30 and TRBJ2-5; TRBD2 matches at 8 bases. The CDR3 runs to 12 residues. The trim removed 2 bases at V and 5 bases at J, leaving 1 base unmatched. CDR1 is GTSNPN and CDR2 is SVGIG in the germline V gene (reference sequence). The chain's CDR3 is CAWSRLAETQYF. DNA for the CDR3: TGTGCCTGGAGTAGACTAGCGGAGACCCAGTACTTC.

The chain is built from TRBV9 and TRBJ2-1, with TRBD2 identical over 12 bases. Germline-derived CDR1 and CDR2 are SGDLS and YYNGEE. There are 13 residues in the CDR3. J lost 9 bases, V lost 4 bases, and 2 bases had no gene match. The DNA of the CDR3 is TGTGCCAGCAGCACGGGACTAGCGGGTGAGCAGTTCTTC. As protein: CASSTGLAGEQFF.

This chain uses TRBV5-6 with TRBJ2-1; 12 bases agree with TRBD2. The V segment lost 2 bases and the J segment 0 bases; nucleotides outside the gene matches: 6. The CDR3 has 18 residues. Germline V gene lookup returns CDR1 SGHDT and CDR2 YYEEEE. DNA of the CDR3: TGTGCCAGCAGCTTCGGACTAGCGGGAATTAGCTCCTACAATGAGCAGTTCTTC. This gives the protein CASSFGLAGISSYNEQFF.

This sequence joins TRBV19 and TRBJ1-1; D is undetermined. The CDR3 runs 12 residues. Trimming cost V 3 bases and J 8 bases, with 10 bases left between them. Germline V gene sequence: CDR1 LNHDA, CDR2 SQIVND (reference sequence). CDR3 amino acids: CASSIPGPEAFF. CDR3 DNA sequence: TGTGCCAGTAGTATTCCGGGTCCGGAAGCTTTCTTT.

This rearrangement joins TRBV28 to TRBJ1-1; no definite D call. The V gene lost 6 bases and the J gene lost 1 base, with 12 bases spanning the gap. This CDR3 contains 14 residues. Looked up from germline, CDR1 is MDHEN and CDR2 is SYDVKM. CDR3 coding DNA: TGTGCCAGCAGAAATACCGGCGGGAACACTGAAGCTTTCTTT. As protein: CASRNTGGNTEAFF.

The chain employs TRBV11-2 and TRBJ2-5; D is undetermined. CDR3 size: 13 residues. Germline assignment: CDR1 SGHAT and CDR2 FQNNGV. Trimming removed 1 base from V and 1 base from J, with 4 bases in between. The DNA of the CDR3 is TGTGCCAGCAGCTTAGGGGCCCAAGAGACCCAGTACTTC. Its translation is CASSLGAQETQYF.

This chain connects TRBV5-5 to TRBJ2-1; 12 bases fit TRBD1. Germline values: CDR1 SGHKS, CDR2 YYEKEE (reference sequence). V shed 4 bases and J 7 bases; nucleotides not matched to a gene: 9. This CDR3 has 16 amino acids. The CDR3 DNA is TGTGCCAGCAGCGGATCCGGGACAGGGGGCTTTAATGAGCAGTTCTTC. Encoded protein: CASSGSGTGGFNEQFF.

V usage is TRBV4-1 and J usage is TRBJ1-2; 9 nucleotides match TRBD1. CDR1 MGHRA and CDR2 YSYEKL come from the germline V gene. The CDR3 spans 14 residues. Trimming at V came to 5 bases and at J to 3 bases, leaving 4 bases not matched to a gene. The chain's CDR3 is CASSARDRDYGYTF. As DNA, the CDR3 is TGCGCCAGCAGCGCCCGGGACAGGGACTATGGCTACACCTTC.

The rearrangement joins TRBV4-3 to TRBJ2-3; the D gene is possibly TRBD1 (5 bases). With 0 bases removed from V and 8 bases from J, the gap between germline ends came to 24 bases. Germline V gene lookup returns CDR1 LGHNA and CDR2 YSLEER. The CDR3 loop spans 18 amino acids. CDR3 bases: TGCGCCAGCAGCCAAGACTCGTCAGGCCAGGGAACTACCGGTACGCAGTATTTT. Translated: CASSQDSSGQGTTGTQYF.

This chain links TRBV9 with TRBJ1-4; D ambiguous. The germline V and J ends were trimmed by 2 bases and 7 bases, with 12 bases remaining between them. CDR1 and CDR2 from the germline V gene are SGDLS and YYNGEE. CDR3 length equals 14 residues. The chain's CDR3 is CASSVGGLSEKLFF. The CDR3 region has the DNA TGTGCCAGCAGCGTTGGCGGTTTGAGTGAAAAACTGTTTTTT. Looking up the rest from reference TRBV9 and TRBJ1-4 gives the full variable domain: DSGVTQTPKHLITATGQRVTLRCSPRSGDLSVYWYQQSLDQGLQFLIQYYNGEERAKGNILERFSAQQFPDLHSELNLSSLELGDSALYFCASSVGGLSEKLFFGSGTQLSVL.

This sequence joins TRBV19 and TRBJ1-5; no reliable D call. This CDR3 contains 14 residues. V dropped 5 bases and J dropped 2 bases, with 10 bases sitting between them. CDR1 is LNHDA, CDR2 SQIVND, per germline (reference sequence). CDR3 sequence reads: CASSGSLRNQPQHF. The CDR3 DNA sequence: TGTGCCAGTAGTGGGAGTTTGCGCAATCAGCCCCAGCATTTT.

Regarding this clone: Other DNA sequences in the same sample also yield this CDR3. The CDR3 spells CASGGGGNQPQHF. Here the CDR3 DNA reads TGTGCCAGCGGTGGAGGCGGCAATCAGCCCCAGCATTTT. The chain joins TRBV2 to TRBJ1-5; no definite D call. Per germline, CDR1 SNHLY and CDR2 FYNNEI. The CDR3 consists of 13 residues. The V and J ends lost 8 bases and 2 bases respectively, with 10 bases between them.

The chain links TRBV6-5 to TRBJ1-1; D is possibly TRBD1 (5 bases). Looked up from germline, CDR1 is MNHEY and CDR2 is SVGAGI. The CDR3 length is 15 residues. Trimming stripped 5 bases from V and 5 bases from J, with 18 bases between. The CDR3 sequence is CASSPIPRAGTEAFF. The CDR3, as DNA: TGTGCCAGCAGTCCCATTCCCAGGGCCGGGACTGAAGCTTTCTTT.

The V gene is TRBV27, the J gene TRBJ2-2; 7 positions agree with TRBD2. The CDR3 has 14 residues. The V gene's germline CDR1 is MNHEY and CDR2 SMNVEV (reference sequence). The J segment lost 5 bases and the V segment lost 3 bases, leaving 3 bases of the junction unmatched. This CDR3 is CASSLASGTGELFF. DNA of the CDR3: TGTGCCAGCAGTTTGGCTAGCGGAACCGGGGAGCTGTTTTTT.

This clone was seen once. The gene calls are TRBV7-9 and TRBJ2-1, with no clear D. Trimming removed 1 base at V and 7 bases at J, with 17 bases between. Germline V gene sequence: CDR1 SEHNR, CDR2 FQNEAQ (reference sequence). CDR3 length equals 16 residues. The CDR3 loop reads CASSLGGSPTVNEQFF. The DNA for the CDR3 is TGTGCCAGCAGCTTAGGTGGGTCTCCGACTGTAAATGAGCAGTTCTTC.

The rearrangement joins TRBV12-5 to TRBJ2-1; no reliable D call. Trimming shortened V by 3 bases and J by 7 bases, and 10 bases separated the two germline ends. CDR1 LGHNT and CDR2 FRNRAP come from the germline V gene. The CDR3 has 13 residues. The CDR3 loop reads CASGFETGNEQFF. Here the CDR3 DNA reads TGTGCTAGTGGTTTCGAGACCGGGAATGAGCAGTTCTTC.

This chain joins TRBV28 and TRBJ1-5; 7 nucleotides align to TRBD1. This CDR3 region has 15 residues. Germline values: CDR1 MDHEN, CDR2 SYDVKM. Germline trimming cut 3 bases from V and 6 bases from J; bases unmatched to any gene: 8. As DNA, the CDR3 is TGTGCCAGCAGTTTCGACAGGGACGGGCTTCAGCCCCAGCATTTT. Its translation is CASSFDRDGLQPQHF.

The chain employs TRBV6-2 or TRBV6-3 and TRBJ2-7; D is undetermined. From germline, CDR1 is MNHEY and CDR2 SVGEGT. V lost 4 bases and J 1 base, leaving 14 bases between the germline ends. The CDR3 consists of 15 residues. The CDR3 sequence is CASSSAHWASYEQYF. The CDR3 DNA sequence: TGTGCCAGCAGTTCGGCTCATTGGGCGTCCTACGAGCAGTACTTC.